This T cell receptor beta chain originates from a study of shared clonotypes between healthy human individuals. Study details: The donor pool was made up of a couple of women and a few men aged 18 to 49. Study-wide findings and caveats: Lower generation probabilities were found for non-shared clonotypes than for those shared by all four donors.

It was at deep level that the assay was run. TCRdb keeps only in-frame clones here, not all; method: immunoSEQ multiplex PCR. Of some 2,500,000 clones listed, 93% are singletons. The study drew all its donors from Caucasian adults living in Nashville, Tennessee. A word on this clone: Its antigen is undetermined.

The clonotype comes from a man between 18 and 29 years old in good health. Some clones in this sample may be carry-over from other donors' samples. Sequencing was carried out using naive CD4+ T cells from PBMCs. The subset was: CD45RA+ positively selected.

The CDR3 here is CASRSPRPSEQYF. In nucleotides, the CDR3 is TGTGCCAGCAGGTCCCCCCGTCCGAGCGAGCAGTACTTC. V and J are TRBV6-5 and TRBJ2-5; D gene ambiguous. The closer fit of TRBJ2-7 to the DNA end suggests the J call may be wrong. Germline assignment: CDR1 MNHEY and CDR2 SVGAGI. CDR3 length: 13 amino acids.